Listed below are T cell receptor beta chains from one sample, sequenced in a study of T cells in Graves' hyperthyroidism and ophthalmopathy. One entry per CDR3 protein, called by TCRdb with MiXCR from the multiplex PCR reads. This table holds about 720,000 distinct CDR3 sequences, roughly a sixth found once. The sequencing input was blood. These receptors all stem from a woman aged 50 to 65 with Graves' hyperthyroidism that later progressed to Graves' ophthalmopathy. The CDR3 runs from the conserved cysteine through the conserved F or W. A D gene is named only where the DNA matches it firmly. The size field is filled for only some rows; it gives once, few, many or a size class.

cdr3_nt cdr3_aa cdr3_length v_call clone_size j_call d_call
TGTGCCAGCATCGCGCTGGGGGAGCCGCCCAACTATGGCTACACCTTC CASIALGEPPNYGYTF 16 TRBV12-3/TRBV12-4 - TRBJ1-2 -
TGTGCCAGCAGCTCACCTGACAGGGGATACTCCTACGAGCAGTACTTC CASSSPDRGYSYEQYF 16 TRBV7-8 few TRBJ2-7 TRBD1
TGCAGCGTTGAACTGGTTGGAGTTATGAACACTGAAGCTTTCTTT CSVELVGVMNTEAFF 15 TRBV29-1 - TRBJ1-1 -
TGCAGTGCCCCGACAGATTCTGTCGGCAATCAGCCCCAGCATTTT CSAPTDSVGNQPQHF 15 TRBV20-1 - TRBJ1-5 -
TGCAGTGCAAGGACAGGTGGTGTCTATAATTCACCCCTCCACTTT CSARTGGVYNSPLHF 15 TRBV20-1 few TRBJ1-6 TRBD1
TGTGCCAGCAGCTCTGACAGGGGATATGAAAAACTGTTTTTT CASSSDRGYEKLFF 14 TRBV7-2 - TRBJ1-4 TRBD1
TGTGCCAGCGGGCAGGGAGGCCGCAATCAGCCCCAGCATTTT CASGQGGRNQPQHF 14 TRBV5-6 - TRBJ1-5 -
TGTGCCAGCAGTAGACAGGGGGGGACTGAAGCTTTCTTT CASSRQGGTEAFF 13 TRBV7-9 many TRBJ1-1 TRBD1
TGTGCCAGCAGTCCCAATCGGGGTAGCGGACAAGAGACCCAGTACTTC CASSPNRGSGQETQYF 16 TRBV28 - TRBJ2-5 -
TGCGCCAGCAGCATACGAGCGGGGGGTCACTACAATGAGCAGTTCTTC CASSIRAGGHYNEQFF 16 TRBV5-1 - TRBJ2-1 TRBD2
TGTGCCAGCAGCTTATTTGGAAGCGGGGGGACGCTTAGCACAGATACGCAGTATTTT CASSLFGSGGTLSTDTQYF 19 TRBV7-2 many TRBJ2-3 TRBD2
TGCGCCAGCACCATAACCGGGGAGCTGTTTTTT CASTITGELFF 11 TRBV5-1 many TRBJ2-2 -
TGTGCCAGCAGTGTTCGGACAGGGGGCTATCTTGACAATCAGCCCCAGCATTTT CASSVRTGGYLDNQPQHF 18 TRBV6-1 many TRBJ1-5 TRBD1
TGCAGCGTTGAGCCGGGACAGGGCTACAATGAGCAGTTCTTC CSVEPGQGYNEQFF 14 TRBV29-1 few TRBJ2-1 TRBD1
TGTGCCAGCCTAATACCGGGACTGAACTATGGCTACACCTTC CASLIPGLNYGYTF 14 TRBV6-2/TRBV6-3 few TRBJ1-2 -
TGTGCCAGCAGGCAGAGTGGGGACGCCTTCTATGGCTACACCTTC CASRQSGDAFYGYTF 15 TRBV6-1 many TRBJ1-2 -
TGTGCCAGCAGCCCCGGGGGGCGATATGGGGGCTACACCTTC CASSPGGRYGGYTF 14 TRBV12-3/TRBV12-4 many TRBJ1-2 -
TGTGCCAGCAGCATAACGGGTGGTGAAAAACTGTTTTTT CASSITGGEKLFF 13 TRBV5-4 many TRBJ1-4 -
TGTGCCAGCAGCCCAGGGGGCGGCCCACCCCTCCACTTT CASSPGGGPPLHF 13 TRBV7-9 many TRBJ1-6 TRBD1
TGTGCCACCGTGGTCCAAGGAAACTATGGCTACACCTTC CATVVQGNYGYTF 13 TRBV19 few TRBJ1-2 -
TGTGCCAGCAGCGTAGGTTTATATGCGGGTACCGGAACAGATACGCAGTATTTT CASSVGLYAGTGTDTQYF 18 TRBV9 - TRBJ2-3 -
TGTGCCAGCAGCCCCAGACAGGGCGCGAACACCGGGGAGCTGTTTTTT CASSPRQGANTGELFF 16 TRBV11-2 many TRBJ2-2 TRBD1
TGTGCCAGTAGTACCGACAGGGCAAGAGATACGCAGTATTTT CASSTDRARDTQYF 14 TRBV19 few TRBJ2-3 TRBD1
TGCAGTGCTAGCCAGACAGGGTACTATAATGAGCAGTTCTTC CSASQTGYYNEQFF 14 TRBV20-1 many TRBJ2-1 TRBD1
TGCAGTGCTCCCCGGCCCGCCAACTACGAGCAGTACTTC CSAPRPANYEQYF 13 TRBV20-1 - TRBJ2-7 -
TGTGCCAGCAGCTTAGCCGGGCGGCGTGGGAACACTGAAGCTTTCTTT CASSLAGRRGNTEAFF 16 TRBV7-2 many TRBJ1-1 -
TGTGCCATCAGCGGGACTAGCGGGGCCCCAATCTCCTACGAGCAGTACTTC CAISGTSGAPISYEQYF 17 TRBV10-3 few TRBJ2-7 TRBD2
TGTGCCAGCAGCCCAAATCCAGGGAAGCGGGCTAGCACAGATACGCAGTATTTT CASSPNPGKRASTDTQYF 18 TRBV7-9 many TRBJ2-3 -
TGTGCCAGCACCTCTCGGGGAGGAACCGGGGAGCTGTTTTTT CASTSRGGTGELFF 14 TRBV28 - TRBJ2-2 -
TGTGCCAGCAGCCAGGTTATAGGGGACGGACCCCTCCACTTT CASSQVIGDGPLHF 14 TRBV7-9 many TRBJ1-6 -
TGCAGTGCAATACCCCAGGGGGTTCCCTATGGCTACACCTTC CSAIPQGVPYGYTF 14 TRBV20-1 - TRBJ1-2 TRBD1